Listed below are T cell receptor beta chains from one sample, sequenced in a study of cytomegalovirus exposure and HLA in healthy donors. Some clones are missing from TCRdb's copy, which holds only in-frame ones; the method was immunoSEQ multiplex PCR. This sample has 200,000 or so clones, with around 81% found just once. The sample was PBMCs. These receptors all stem from a woman aged 18-29 years in good health and CMV-seropositive. Both conserved end residues are part of each CDR3. D genes are given only for firm matches. Clone size is given for some rows only: seen once, a few or many times, or a class if the clone is expanded.

j_gene | d_gene | v_gene | abundance | CDR3nt | CDR3aa
TRBJ1-6 | NA | TRBV2 | few | TGTGCCACCCAGGACAGCTATAATTCACCCCTCCACTTT | CATQDSYNSPLHF
TRBJ2-5 | TRBD1 | TRBV6-6 | NA | TGTGCCAGCTCCTCCCCGGACAGGGGGATGTTGGAGACCCAGTACTTC | CASSSPDRGMLETQYF
TRBJ1-2 | NA | TRBV7-9 | NA | TGTGCCAGCAGCTTAGGAGACTATGGCTACACCTTC | CASSLGDYGYTF
TRBJ1-1 | NA | TRBV19 | NA | TGTGCCAGTTCCCCGGCCCAGGGTTGGTTTTCATCTGAAGCTTTCTTT | CASSPAQGWFSSEAFF
TRBJ2-1 | TRBD2 | TRBV28 | NA | TGTGCCAGCACCACGGGGGGACCCCCGCAGTTCTTC | CASTTGGPPQFF
TRBJ1-3 | NA | TRBV11-2 | NA | TGTGCCAGCAGCAATGACAGAAGCTCTGGAAACACCATATATTTT | CASSNDRSSGNTIYF
TRBJ2-2 | TRBD1 | TRBV10-3 | NA | TGTGCCACAGGGACAGGAATAAACACCGGGGAGCTGTTTTTT | CATGTGINTGELFF
TRBJ1-6 | NA | TRBV7-9 | NA | TGTGCCAGCAGCTTAAACGCGCCACCCCTCCACTTT | CASSLNAPPLHF
TRBJ1-1 | NA | TRBV9 | NA | TGTGCCAGCAGCGCTTTTGGGCAGGGATATATGAACACTGAAGCTTTCTTT | CASSAFGQGYMNTEAFF
TRBJ2-5 | NA | TRBV7-5 | NA | TGTGTCAGAAGCCCTCTGGACAGGGGGGTATACTCCCACCAAGAGACCCAGTACTTC | CVRSPLDRGVYSHQETQYF
TRBJ2-3 | NA | TRBV5-4 | NA | TGTGCCAGCAAGACGGAGAGCACAGATACGCAGTATTTT | CASKTESTDTQYF
TRBJ1-1 | NA | TRBV4-2 | NA | TGTGCCAGCAGCCGGACCTGGACAGCGGACACTGAAGCTTTCTTT | CASSRTWTADTEAFF
TRBJ2-7 | TRBD1 | TRBV30 | NA | TGTGCCTGGAGCGGACAGGCCCTGCAAGCCTACGAGCAGTACTTC | CAWSGQALQAYEQYF
TRBJ1-2 | TRBD1 | TRBV27 | few | TGTGCCAGCAGGCCCTCACGACAGGGGAGAGGCTACACCTTC | CASRPSRQGRGYTF
TRBJ2-3 | TRBD1 | TRBV18 | NA | TGTGCCAGCTCACCACCGGGGACAGGGTCAGATACGCAGTATTTT | CASSPPGTGSDTQYF
TRBJ1-1 | NA | TRBV5-1 | NA | TGCGCCAGCGGCGCGGGAGTGAACACTGAAGCTTTCTTT | CASGAGVNTEAFF
TRBJ2-7 | NA | TRBV18 | NA | TGTGCCAGCTCACCAGCGGCCTCCGAGCAGTACTTC | CASSPAASEQYF
TRBJ1-5 | NA | TRBV19 | NA | TGTGCCAGTACATACGGGGATCAGCCCCAGCATTTT | CASTYGDQPQHF
TRBJ2-5 | TRBD2 | TRBV27 | NA | TGTGCCAGCAGTTTGGGGACTAGCTCCGTGGAGACCCAGTACTTC | CASSLGTSSVETQYF
TRBJ2-5 | NA | TRBV11-3 | NA | TGTGCCAGCGGAGAGTACAGGGAGCAAGAGACCCAGTACTTC | CASGEYREQETQYF
TRBJ2-5 | TRBD2 | TRBV9 | NA | TGTGCCAGCAGCGGTACTAGCGGGGGATGGGGAGAGACCCAGTACTTC | CASSGTSGGWGETQYF
TRBJ2-3 | NA | TRBV30 | NA | TGTGCCTGGAGTGCACTCACCGGCACAGATACGCAGTATTTT | CAWSALTGTDTQYF
TRBJ1-6 | NA | TRBV2 | NA | TGTGCCAGCAGTGGCTTTCGGGGGAATTCACCCCTCCACTTT | CASSGFRGNSPLHF
TRBJ2-1 | TRBD2 | TRBV4-3 | NA | TGCGCCAGCAGCCGGCTAGCGGGGGGCCTCAGCTCCTACAATGAGCAGTTCTTC | CASSRLAGGLSSYNEQFF
TRBJ1-4 | NA | TRBV7-9 | NA | TGTGCCAGCAGCCTCGGACAGACTGTAAATGAAAAACTGTTTTTT | CASSLGQTVNEKLFF
TRBJ2-5 | TRBD1 | TRBV29-1 | NA | TGCAGCGTTCAAACAGGGGTAAGAGAGCAGTACTTC | CSVQTGVREQYF
TRBJ1-6 | NA | TRBV14 | NA | TGTGCCAGCAGCCAAGATCTCGTCAGTTCGAATTCACCCCTCCACTTT | CASSQDLVSSNSPLHF
TRBJ2-5 | NA | TRBV19 | NA | TGTGCCAGCGGATTGACTTCGAGCCAAGAGACCCAGTACTTC | CASGLTSSQETQYF
TRBJ1-4 | NA | TRBV7-9 | NA | TGTGCCAGCAGCCGCGGGACTTGGTCTAATGAAAAACTGTTTTTT | CASSRGTWSNEKLFF
TRBJ2-5 | TRBD2 | TRBV7-7 | NA | TGTGCTAGCAGCTTTGGGGTAGCGGGGGGGAAAGAGACCCAGTACTTC | CASSFGVAGGKETQYF
TRBJ1-2 | NA | TRBV28 | NA | TGTGCCAGCAGTTTAATCAGGGTGGGATATGGCTACACCTTC | CASSLIRVGYGYTF
TRBJ1-6 | NA | TRBV15 | NA | TGTGCCACCAGCAGAGCCAGGGTCGGTTCACCCCTCCACTTT | CATSRARVGSPLHF
TRBJ2-3 | NA | TRBV5-1 | NA | TGCGCCAGCGGTGAGGGAACAGATACGCAGTATTTT | CASGEGTDTQYF
TRBJ1-2 | NA | TRBV30 | NA | TGTGCCTGGAGCTTACGTACAGGAGGGATGAGAGGCTACACCTTC | CAWSLRTGGMRGYTF
TRBJ1-2 | TRBD1 | TRBV14 | few | TGTGCCAGCAGCCAAGATCCGAGACAGGGACTCACTTACTATGGCTACACCTTC | CASSQDPRQGLTYYGYTF
TRBJ2-5 | TRBD2 | TRBV4-2 | few | TGTGCCAGCAGCCAAGGGGGGGGGCAAGAGACCCAGTACTTC | CASSQGGGQETQYF
TRBJ2-7 | NA | TRBV7-9 | NA | TGTGCCAGCAGCTTACCGGGTACCTACGAGCAGTACTTC | CASSLPGTYEQYF
TRBJ2-2 | NA | TRBV13 | NA | TGTGCCAGCAGCAACTATTGGGCGGGACCCACCGGGGAGCTGTTTTTT | CASSNYWAGPTGELFF
TRBJ2-7 | TRBD1 | TRBV6-5 | NA | TGTGCCAGCAGTTACTCTCTACAGGGGGCAGCCTACGAGCAGTACTTC | CASSYSLQGAAYEQYF
TRBJ2-7 | NA | TRBV10-3 | NA | TGTGCCATCAGTGAGGGCCGGGAGCACTTCTCCTACGAGCAGTACTTC | CAISEGREHFSYEQYF
TRBJ1-1 | NA | TRBV6-6 | NA | TGTGCCAGCAGTGTGGGGGGAGGGCCCACTGAAGCTTTCTTT | CASSVGGGPTEAFF
TRBJ1-1 | NA | TRBV4-3 | many | TGCGCCAGCAGCCAAGGTAAAGTCGACAGGAACACTGAAGCTTTCTTT | CASSQGKVDRNTEAFF
TRBJ1-2 | TRBD1 | TRBV6-6 | NA | TGTGCCAGCACTTCCAGGGGGCTTGGTGGCTACACCTTC | CASTSRGLGGYTF
TRBJ2-1 | NA | TRBV5-1 | NA | TGCGCCAGCAGCTCAGGGACAGAGCAGTTCTTC | CASSSGTEQFF
TRBJ2-1 | NA | TRBV11-2 | few | TGTGCCAGCAGCTTAACCCCTACGCTCTTAGACAATGAGCAGTTCTTC | CASSLTPTLLDNEQFF
TRBJ2-7 | TRBD1 | TRBV6-4 | NA | TGTGCCAGCAGGGAGGACAGGGCAAGGAACGAGCAGTACTTC | CASREDRARNEQYF
TRBJ1-5 | TRBD1 | TRBV30 | once | TGTGCCTGGAGCGCGGACAGGGGTTATCAGCCCCAGCATTTT | CAWSADRGYQPQHF
TRBJ1-2 | NA | TRBV6-5 | NA | TGTGCCAGCAGCAGAGGCTATGGCTACACCTTC | CASSRGYGYTF
TRBJ1-1 | TRBD1 | TRBV7-6 | NA | TGTGCCAGCAGCTTAGCGCTCCGACGACAGGGAGAAACTGAAGCTTTCTTT | CASSLALRRQGETEAFF